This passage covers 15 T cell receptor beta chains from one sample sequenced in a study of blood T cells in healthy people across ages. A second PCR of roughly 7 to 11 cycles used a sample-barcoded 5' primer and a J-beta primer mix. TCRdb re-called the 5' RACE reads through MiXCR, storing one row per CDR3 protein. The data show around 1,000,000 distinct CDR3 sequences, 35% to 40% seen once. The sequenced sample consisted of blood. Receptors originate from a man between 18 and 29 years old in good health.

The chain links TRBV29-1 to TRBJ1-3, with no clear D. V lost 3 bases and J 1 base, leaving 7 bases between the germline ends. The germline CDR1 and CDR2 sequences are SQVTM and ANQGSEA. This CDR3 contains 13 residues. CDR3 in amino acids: CSVERESGNTIYF. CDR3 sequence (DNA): TGCAGCGTTGAGCGGGAATCTGGAAACACCATATATTTT. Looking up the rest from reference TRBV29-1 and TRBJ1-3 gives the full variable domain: SAVISQKPSRDICQRGTSLTIQCQVDSQVTMMFWYRQQPGQSLTLIATANQGSEATYESGFVIDKFPISRPNLTFSTLTVSNMSPEDSSIYLCSVERESGNTIYFGEGSWLTVV.

CDR3 protein: CASSQRRTAKNIQYF. The CDR3 bases are TGTGCCAGCAGCCAAAGACGCACAGCCAAAAACATTCAGTACTTC. The gene calls are TRBV4-2 and TRBJ2-4, with D unclear. There are 15 residues in the CDR3. Germline CDR1 LGHNA, CDR2 YNFKEQ. V lost 2 bases and J 0 bases, leaving 8 bases between the germline ends.

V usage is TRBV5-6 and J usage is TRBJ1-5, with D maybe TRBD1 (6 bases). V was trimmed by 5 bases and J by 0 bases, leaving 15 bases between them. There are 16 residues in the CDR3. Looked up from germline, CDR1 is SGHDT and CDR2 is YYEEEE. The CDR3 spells CASSYWGAFSNQPQHF. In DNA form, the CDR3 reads TGTGCCAGCAGTTACTGGGGGGCATTTAGCAATCAGCCCCAGCATTTT.

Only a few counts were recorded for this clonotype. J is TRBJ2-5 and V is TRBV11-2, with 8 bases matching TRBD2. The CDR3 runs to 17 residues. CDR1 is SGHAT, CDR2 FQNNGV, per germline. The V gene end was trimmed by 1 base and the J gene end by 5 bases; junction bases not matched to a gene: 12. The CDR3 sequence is CASSLVGSGALFETQYF. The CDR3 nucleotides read TGTGCCAGCAGCTTAGTGGGTAGCGGGGCCCTCTTTGAGACCCAGTACTTC.

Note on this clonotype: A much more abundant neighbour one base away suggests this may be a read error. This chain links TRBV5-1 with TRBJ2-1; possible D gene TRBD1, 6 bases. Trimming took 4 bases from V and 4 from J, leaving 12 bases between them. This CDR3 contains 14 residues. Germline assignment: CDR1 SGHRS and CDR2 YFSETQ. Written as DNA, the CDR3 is TGCGCCAGCAGCCGAGACAGGAAATACAATGAGCAGTTCTTC. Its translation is CASSRDRKYNEQFF. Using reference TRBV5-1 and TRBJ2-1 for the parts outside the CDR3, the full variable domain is KAGVTQTPRYLIKTRGQQVTLSCSPISGHRSVSWYQQTPGQGLQFLFEYFSETQRNKGNFPGRFSGRQFSNSRSEMNVSTLELGDSALYLCASSRDRKYNEQFFGPGTRLTVL.

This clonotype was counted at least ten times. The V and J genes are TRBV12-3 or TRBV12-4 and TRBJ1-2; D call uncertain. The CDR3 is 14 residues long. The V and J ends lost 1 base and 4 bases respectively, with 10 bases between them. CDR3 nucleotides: TGTGCCAGCAGTTTAGGTCAAGGGATCTATGGCTACACCTTC. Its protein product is CASSLGQGIYGYTF.

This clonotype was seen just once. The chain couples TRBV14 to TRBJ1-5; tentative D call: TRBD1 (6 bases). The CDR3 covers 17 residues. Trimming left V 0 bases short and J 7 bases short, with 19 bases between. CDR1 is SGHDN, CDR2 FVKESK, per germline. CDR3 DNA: TGTGCCAGCAGCCAAGATCGTTTATGGGGGCGGGAACAGCCCCAGCATTTT. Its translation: CASSQDRLWGREQPQHF.

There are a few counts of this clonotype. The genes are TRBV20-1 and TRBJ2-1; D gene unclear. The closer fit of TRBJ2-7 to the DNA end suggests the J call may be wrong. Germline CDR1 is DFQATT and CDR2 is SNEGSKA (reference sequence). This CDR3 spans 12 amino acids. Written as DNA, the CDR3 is TGCAGTGCCCGAGCCAGCTACAATGAGCAGTACTTC. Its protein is CSARASYNEQYF.

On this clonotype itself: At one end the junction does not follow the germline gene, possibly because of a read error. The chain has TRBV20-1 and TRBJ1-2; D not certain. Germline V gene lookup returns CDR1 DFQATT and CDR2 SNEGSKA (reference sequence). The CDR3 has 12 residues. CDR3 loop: CRASSRGPGYTF. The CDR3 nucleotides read TGCAGGGCTAGTTCCCGGGGTCCCGGCTACACCTTC.

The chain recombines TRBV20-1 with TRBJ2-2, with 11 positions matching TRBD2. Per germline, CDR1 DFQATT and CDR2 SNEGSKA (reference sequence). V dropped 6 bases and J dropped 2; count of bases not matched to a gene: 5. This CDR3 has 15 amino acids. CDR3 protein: CSASGLADNTGELFF. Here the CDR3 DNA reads TGCAGTGCATCGGGACTAGCGGACAACACCGGGGAGCTGTTTTTT.

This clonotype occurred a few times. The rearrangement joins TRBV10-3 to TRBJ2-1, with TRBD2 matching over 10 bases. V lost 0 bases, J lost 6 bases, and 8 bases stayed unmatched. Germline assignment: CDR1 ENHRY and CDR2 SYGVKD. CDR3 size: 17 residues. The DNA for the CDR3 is TGTGCCATCAGTGAGTCGGATCTAGCGGGGGCTGTCAATGAGCAGTTCTTC. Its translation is CAISESDLAGAVNEQFF.

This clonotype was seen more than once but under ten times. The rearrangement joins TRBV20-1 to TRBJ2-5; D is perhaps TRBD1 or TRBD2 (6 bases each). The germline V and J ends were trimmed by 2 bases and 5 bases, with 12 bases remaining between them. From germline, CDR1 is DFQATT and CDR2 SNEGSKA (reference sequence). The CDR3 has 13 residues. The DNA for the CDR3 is TGCAGTGCTAGAATAGGGGGGAGGGAGACCCAGTACTTC. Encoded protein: CSARIGGRETQYF.

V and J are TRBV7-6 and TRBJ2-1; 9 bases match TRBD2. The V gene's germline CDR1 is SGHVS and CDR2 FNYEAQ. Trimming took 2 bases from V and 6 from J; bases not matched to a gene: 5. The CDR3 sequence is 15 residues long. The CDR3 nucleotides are TGTGCCAGCAGCTTATGGACTAGCGCCCCCAATGAGCAGTTCTTC. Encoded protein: CASSLWTSAPNEQFF. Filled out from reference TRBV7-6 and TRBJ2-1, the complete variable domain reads GAGVSQSPRYKVTKRGQDVALRCDPISGHVSLYWYRQALGQGPEFLTYFNYEAQQDKSGLPNDRFSAERPEGSISTLTIQRTEQRDSAMYRCASSLWTSAPNEQFFGPGTRLTVL.

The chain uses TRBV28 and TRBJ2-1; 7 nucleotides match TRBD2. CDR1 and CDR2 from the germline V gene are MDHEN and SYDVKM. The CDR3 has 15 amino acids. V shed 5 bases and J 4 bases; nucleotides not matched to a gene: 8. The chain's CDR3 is CASSPGTIPYNEQFF. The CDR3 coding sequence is TGTGCCAGCAGTCCCGGGACTATACCTTACAATGAGCAGTTCTTC.

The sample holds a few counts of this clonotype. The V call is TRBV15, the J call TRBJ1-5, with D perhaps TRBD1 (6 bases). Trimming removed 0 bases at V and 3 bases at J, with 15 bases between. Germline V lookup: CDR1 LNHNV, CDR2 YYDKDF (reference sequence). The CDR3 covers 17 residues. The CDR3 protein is CATSRDRQEHDNQPQHF. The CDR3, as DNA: TGTGCCACCAGCAGAGACCGACAGGAACACGACAATCAGCCCCAGCATTTT.